The 19 T cell receptor beta chains given below trace back to one sample, sequenced in a study of cytomegalovirus exposure and HLA in healthy donors. PCR primers comprised 60 Vbeta and 13 Jbeta primers. Measured with immunoSEQ multiplex PCR; TCRdb has only the in-frame clones, and not every one. The sample holds 90,000 to 140,000 clones, around four fifths seen once. The sequenced sample consisted of PBMCs. The receptor set was obtained from a man younger than 45 in good health and CMV-seronegative.

V and J are TRBV2 and TRBJ2-1; 7 bases line up with TRBD1. The ends lost 5 bases at V and 7 bases at J; junction bases unmatched: 11. CDR1 and CDR2 from the germline V gene are SNHLY and FYNNEI. CDR3 size: 15 residues. The CDR3 DNA sequence: TGTGCCAGCAGTCCCCGGACAGGTTCCCGAAATGAGCAGTTCTTC. Its translation: CASSPRTGSRNEQFF.

This clone was detected once. This chain links TRBV27 with TRBJ2-2, with D hard to call. This CDR3 comprises 16 residues. V was clipped by 0 bases and J by 0 bases, with 8 bases between them. Germline assignment: CDR1 MNHEY and CDR2 SMNVEV (reference sequence). CDR3 region: CASSLSWASNTGELFF. In DNA, the CDR3 is TGTGCCAGCAGTTTATCGTGGGCTTCGAACACCGGGGAGCTGTTTTTT.

The rearrangement links TRBV7-2 to TRBJ1-6; 7 bases fit TRBD1. The CDR3 has 17 residues. Per the germline V gene, CDR1 is SGHTA and CDR2 is FQGNSA. Trimming took 4 bases from V and 0 from J; bases not matched to a gene: 6. For the CDR3, the DNA is TGTGCCAGCAGCTATTCGACAGGGAGCTCCTATAATTCACCCCTCCACTTT. Protein sequence: CASSYSTGSSYNSPLHF.

The chain couples TRBV7-2 to TRBJ2-2, with D unresolved. V gave up 0 bases and J gave up 5 bases, with 16 bases separating them. Germline CDR1 and CDR2: SGHTA and FQGNSA. This CDR3 has 17 amino acids. CDR3 region: CASSLAWVPRLTGELFF. For the CDR3, the DNA is TGTGCCAGCAGCTTAGCCTGGGTCCCTAGGTTGACCGGGGAGCTGTTTTTT. The entire variable domain, with the rest obtained from reference TRBV7-2 and TRBJ2-2, is as follows: GAGVSQSPSNKVTEKGKDVELRCDPISGHTALYWYRQSLGQGLEFLIYFQGNSAPDKSGLPSDRFSAERTGGSVSTLTIQRTQQEDSAVYLCASSLAWVPRLTGELFFGEGSRLTVL.

This chain uses TRBV11-2 with TRBJ2-1, with D hard to call. Germline V gene lookup returns CDR1 SGHAT and CDR2 FQNNGV. Trimming took 5 bases from V and 4 from J, leaving 9 bases between them. This CDR3 has 13 amino acids. The CDR3 is CASSPSRYNEQFF. CDR3 sequence (DNA): TGTGCCAGCAGCCCCTCGAGGTACAATGAGCAGTTCTTC. The whole variable domain, filled in from reference TRBV11-2 and TRBJ2-1, reads EAGVAQSPRYKIIEKRQSVAFWCNPISGHATLYWYQQILGQGPKLLIQFQNNGVVDDSQLPKDRFSAERLKGVDSTLKIQPAKLEDSAVYLCASSPSRYNEQFFGPGTRLTVL.

V is TRBV6-5 and J is TRBJ1-1, with D perhaps matching TRBD1 (5 bases). Trimming pared 2 bases from V and 7 bases from J, leaving 11 bases between. The CDR3 is made up of 13 amino acids. The germline gives CDR1 MNHEY, CDR2 SVGAGI. The CDR3 sequence: CASSYHLGGEAFF. CDR3 in DNA: TGTGCCAGCAGTTACCATTTGGGGGGTGAAGCTTTCTTT.

The chain recombines TRBV6-1 with TRBJ2-7, with TRBD1 matching over 8 bases. The CDR3 has 15 residues. V shed 2 bases and J 4 bases; nucleotides not matched to a gene: 7. Germline assignment: CDR1 MNHNS and CDR2 SASEGT. Here the CDR3 reads CASSESGDRGYEQYF. The CDR3 DNA reads as TGTGCCAGCAGTGAAAGTGGTGACAGGGGTTACGAGCAGTACTTC.

The V and J genes are TRBV9 and TRBJ2-7; TRBD1 matches 8 bases. The ends lost 4 bases at V and 3 bases at J; junction bases unmatched: 3. The CDR3 consists of 13 residues. Per germline, CDR1 SGDLS and CDR2 YYNGEE. As DNA, the CDR3 is TGTGCCAGCAGCACCGGGACAGGCTACGAGCAGTACTTC. Residues: CASSTGTGYEQYF.

This chain uses TRBV9 with TRBJ1-1, with D maybe TRBD1 (6 bases). Germline V lookup: CDR1 SGDLS, CDR2 YYNGEE. V was pared by 0 bases and J by 4 bases, with 13 bases between. The CDR3 is made up of 15 amino acids. The CDR3, as DNA: TGTGCCAGCAGCGTAGTAGGGGGACGTGGCACTGAAGCTTTCTTT. Amino acids: CASSVVGGRGTEAFF.

V and J are TRBV19 and TRBJ1-2; no firm D call. Trimming left V 7 bases short and J 2 bases short, with 17 bases between. The CDR3 is 15 residues long. Germline-derived CDR1 and CDR2 are LNHDA and SQIVND (reference sequence). The CDR3 loop is CASTNRLGLNYGYTF. As DNA, the CDR3 is TGTGCCAGTACCAATAGGTTAGGACTCAACTATGGCTACACCTTC.

A single count supports this clone. This chain joins TRBV5-4 and TRBJ2-2, with 11 bases matching TRBD2. The CDR3 runs 20 residues. Germline lookup yields CDR1 SGHNT and CDR2 YYREEE (reference sequence). The junction had 20 bases not matched to a gene; V was cut back by 3 bases and J by 7 bases. In DNA, the CDR3 is TGTGCCAGCAGCTCTCAACAACGGCGGGGTAGCGGGAGGGCGTACGGGGAGCTGTTTTTT. It encodes CASSSQQRRGSGRAYGELFF.

This chain links TRBV6-6 with TRBJ2-7; 9 bases map to TRBD1. With 2 bases clipped from V and 2 bases from J, the junction kept 1 base outside the gene matches. The CDR3 consists of 14 residues. From germline, CDR1 is MNHNY and CDR2 SVGAGI (reference sequence). As DNA, the CDR3 is TGTGCCAGCAGTTACGGGACAGGGACCTACGAGCAGTACTTC. Translating it yields CASSYGTGTYEQYF.

In DNA, the CDR3 is TGTGCCTGGATGAGCAAGGGAGCCGGGTGGAGTGAGCAGTTCTTC. Its protein product is CAWMSKGAGWSEQFF. The chain recombines TRBV30 with TRBJ2-1, with a tentative D call TRBD2 (5 bases). This CDR3 spans 15 amino acids. CDR1 is GTSNPN, CDR2 SVGIG, per germline (reference sequence). V lost 4 bases, J lost 9 bases, and 22 bases lay in between.

This clone appeared once. The chain combines TRBV4-1 with TRBJ1-2; 8 bases fit TRBD1. Unmatched junction bases numbered 12, after V lost 2 bases and J lost 4 bases. Germline CDR1 and CDR2: MGHRA and YSYEKL. The CDR3 is 17 residues long. In nucleotides, the CDR3 is TGCGCCAGCAGCCAACTCACTACAGGGGACAGGATCTATGGCTACACCTTC. Translation gives CASSQLTTGDRIYGYTF.

The chain joins TRBV5-4 to TRBJ2-3; D is undetermined. Germline CDR1 and CDR2: SGHNT and YYREEE (reference sequence). The CDR3 loop spans 13 amino acids. V was trimmed by 0 bases and J by 5 bases, leaving 7 bases between them. CDR3 region: CASSLVAEDTQYF. CDR3 bases: TGTGCCAGCAGCTTGGTAGCCGAAGATACGCAGTATTTT.

The CDR3 DNA is TGCGCCAGCAGTGTGGGGACAGGGGGCAGCTATGGCTACACCTTC. Translation: CASSVGTGGSYGYTF. The rearrangement joins TRBV5-1 to TRBJ1-2; 12 bases align to TRBD1. The CDR3 has 15 amino acids. Germline V CDR1 and CDR2: SGHRS, YFSETQ. Losses at the gene ends were 5 bases for V and 4 bases for J; bases not matched to a gene: 6.

This clone was counted a single time. The chain recombines TRBV6-1 with TRBJ1-1; D may be TRBD1 (5 bases). CDR1 and CDR2 (germline): MNHNS, SASEGT. This CDR3 comprises 17 residues. V lost 3 bases and J lost 6, with 23 bases in between. The CDR3 loop is CASSDRIKGHIGPEAFF. In DNA, the CDR3 is TGTGCCAGCAGTGACAGGATTAAAGGACACATTGGCCCTGAAGCTTTCTTT.

The chain has TRBV5-4 and TRBJ1-2; TRBD1 matches at 8 bases. This CDR3 comprises 15 residues. V shed 4 bases and J 6 bases; nucleotides not matched to a gene: 11. Germline CDR1 and CDR2: SGHNT and YYREEE (reference sequence). CDR3 sequence (DNA): TGTGCCAGCAGCCTAATGGGACAGGCGAGGGATGGCTACACCTTC. Translated: CASSLMGQARDGYTF.

V gene TRBV27 combines with J gene TRBJ1-5, with no clear D. The CDR3 is 15 amino acids. The germline CDR1 and CDR2 sequences are MNHEY and SMNVEV (reference sequence). Trimming stripped 5 bases from V and 1 base from J, with 12 bases between. The CDR3 region is CASSRNSDSNQPQHF. The CDR3 coding sequence is TGTGCCAGCAGTCGAAACAGTGACAGCAATCAGCCCCAGCATTTT.